This T cell receptor beta chain originates from a study of cytomegalovirus exposure and HLA in healthy donors. As regards this clone: Its target is not known.

Germline V lookup: CDR1 SGHRS, CDR2 YFSETQ. Trimming removed 0 bases from V and 2 bases from J, with 6 bases in between. The CDR3 covers 14 residues. The PCR ran on 60 Vbeta and 13 Jbeta primers. TCRdb keeps only in-frame clones here, not all; method: immunoSEQ multiplex PCR. This repertoire shows approximately 120,000 clones, around four fifths found once; its top ten account for less than 9.5%. Study observations and caveats: The study carried out a later analysis of TCR beta sequences. It associated some 15,000 of them with specific HLA alleles at a false discovery rate of 0.05. A few chains tied to CMV proved CMV antigen-specific in vitro.

Sequences were obtained from PBMCs. The sequence was obtained from a woman in her forties or fifties in good health and CMV-seropositive. The rearrangement uses TRBV5-1 and TRBJ2-1, with a weak D call TRBD2 (6 bases). CDR3 in amino acids: CASSLGGAYNEQFF. The CDR3 DNA follows: TGCGCCAGCAGCTTGGGGGGGGCCTACAATGAGCAGTTCTTC.